Reported below is one T cell receptor (beta chain). Naive CD8 populations comprised CD45RO-negative cells positively selected for CCR7, excluding terminally differentiated effector memory CD45RA+ cells. Study donors comprised healthy, HIV-negative adults devoid of recent acute infection or vaccination. These data originate in a study of shared clonotypes between healthy human individuals. Study-wide background: CD4 naive cells filled three plates per donor, CD4 memory three, CD8 naive two and CD8 memory one.

Several immunoSEQ plates received, in even portions, the genomic DNA of each subset. Profiling relied on immunoSEQ multiplex PCR, and the TCRdb table lists in-frame clones only, not all of them. Found here are hundreds of thousands of clones, roughly 96% of them singletons; the top ten hold more than 0.085%. The CDR3 loop spans 12 amino acids. Germline V gene data show CDR1 as MNHNS and CDR2 as SASEGT. V dropped 11 bases and J dropped 5; count of bases not matched to a gene: 8. Sequenced: naive CD8+ T cells sorted from blood. The TCR comes from a woman aged 30 to 39 in good health. The chain has TRBV6-1 and TRBJ2-7; TRBD1 matches at 8 bases. CDR3 region: CAVNDRGHEQYF. The CDR3 DNA follows: TGTGCCGTCAACGACAGGGGCCACGAGCAGTACTTC.